This TCR beta chain was documented in a study of CD8+ T cells in alopecia areata. Study-level background: Tofacitinib administration to treated patients was oral, at 5 to 10 mg twice daily. Study-wide findings and caveats: Normal scalp had lower clonality than lesional scalp, with alopecia totalis/universalis lesions showing this most strongly. Uncertainty about whether baseline CD8+ expansion is linked to response remains, with one nonresponder.

Treatment here: oral pan-JAK inhibitor, 5-10 mg twice daily. This clone showed up just once. Its target is unknown. CDR3 length equals 17 residues. CDR1 and CDR2 from the germline V gene are LNHNV and YYDKDF (reference sequence). Trimming took 0 bases from V and 2 from J; bases not matched to a gene: 3. Sequencing relied on a cDNA template that was reverse transcribed from extracted RNA. The method was immunoSEQ multiplex PCR; TCRdb's version includes in-frame clones alone and lacks a portion of them. The table has some 98,000 clones, 60% to 65% seen once. This receptor was identified in a human donor with alopecia areata. This material consisted of CD8+ T cells sorted from blood, taken at week 4, from a patient treated with tofacitinib. The gene calls are TRBV15 and TRBJ2-7; TRBD2 agrees at 14 bases. The CDR3 spells CATSREGTSGRAYEQYF. In DNA form, the CDR3 reads TGTGCCACCAGCAGAGAAGGGACTAGCGGGAGAGCCTACGAGCAGTACTTC.